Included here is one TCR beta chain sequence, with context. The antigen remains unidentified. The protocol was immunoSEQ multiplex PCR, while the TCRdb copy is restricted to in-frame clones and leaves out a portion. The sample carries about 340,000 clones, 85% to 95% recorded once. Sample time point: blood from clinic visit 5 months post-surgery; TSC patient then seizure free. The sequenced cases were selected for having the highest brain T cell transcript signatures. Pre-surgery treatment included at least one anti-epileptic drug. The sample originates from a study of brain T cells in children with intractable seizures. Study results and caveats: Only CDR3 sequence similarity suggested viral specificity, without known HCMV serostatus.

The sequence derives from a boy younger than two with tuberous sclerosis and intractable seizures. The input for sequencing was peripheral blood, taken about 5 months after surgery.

The CDR3 DNA reads as TGTGCCAGCAGCCAAGATGGCACCCTCTCGTGGGTAGCTAATATGAACACTGAAGCTTTCTTT. Its translation is CASSQDGTLSWVANMNTEAFF. The chain couples TRBV3-1 (or the pseudogene TRBV3-2) to TRBJ1-1, with D uncertain. The CDR3 is made up of 21 amino acids. V lost 0 bases, J lost 0 bases, and 26 bases lay in between. CDR1 and CDR2 from the germline V gene are LGHDT and YNNKEL (reference sequence).